What follows describes a single T cell receptor (beta chain). These data come from a study of T-cell memory formation after mild COVID-19. This CDR3 spans 17 amino acids. Using its own MiXCR run on the 5' RACE reads, TCRdb lists one record per CDR3 protein. The repertoire consists of around 200,000 distinct CDR3 sequences, with roughly 16% occurring once and the leading ten covering approximately 2.1%. The V gene is TRBV21-1, the J gene TRBJ1-5; the table's D call, TRBD1, was not checked against the DNA. TRBV21-1 counts as a pseudogene. The TCR sequence derives from an adult woman who had mild COVID-19 (a few samples of this study predate the infection). Cell type and time point are not known. Material: PBMCs or a T cell subset sorted from them (not recorded which). CDR3 sequence: CASRLGTGESGNQPQHF. Here the CDR3 DNA reads TGTGCCAGCAGACTAGGGACAGGGGAATCGGGGAATCAGCCCCAGCATTTT.